A selection of T cell receptor beta chains follows, all from one sample in a study of technical replicates of blood from several donors. TCRdb keeps only in-frame clones here, not all; method: immunoSEQ multiplex PCR. The sample has about 69,000 clones; approximately 88% are singletons. The sample comprised PBMCs. These receptors all come from a human donor in good health. Some clones in this sample may be carry-over from other donors' samples. CDR3s include the opening cysteine and the closing phenylalanine or tryptophan. D genes are given only for firm matches. The listing skips clone size in some rows; elsewhere it reads once, few, many or a size class.

cdr3_nt,cdr3_aa,d_call,j_call,clone_size,v_call
TGTGCCAGCAGCTTCGGTGGGACTAACACTGAAGCTTTCTTT,CASSFGGTNTEAFF,NA,TRBJ1-1,NA,TRBV7-9
TGTGCCAGCAGTTCCCCGCGGACAGCGAGTAACTATGGCTACACCTTC,CASSSPRTASNYGYTF,NA,TRBJ1-2,NA,TRBV6-5
TGTGCCAGTAGCCCCCCCCAGGGGACAGGGTTTTATCAGCCCCAGCATTTT,CASSPPQGTGFYQPQHF,TRBD1,TRBJ1-5,NA,TRBV19
TGTGCCAGCAGCCCGGGCACAGATACGCAGTATTTT,CASSPGTDTQYF,NA,TRBJ2-3,few,TRBV14
TGTGCCAGCAGCGAGCGCGGGGGGGCCGGGCCCGAGCAGTACTTC,CASSERGGAGPEQYF,TRBD2,TRBJ2-7,NA,TRBV7-2
TGTGCCAGCAGATTTGGTACTGGCAGGGATACTGAAGCTTTCTTT,CASRFGTGRDTEAFF,NA,TRBJ1-1,NA,TRBV6-5
TGTGCCAGAAGCGGCCAGGTGAATTCCTACGAGCAGTACTTC,CARSGQVNSYEQYF,NA,TRBJ2-7,NA,TRBV5-3
TGTGCCAGCAGACTTGTAGGGGGGGGGACAGATACGCAGTATTTT,CASRLVGGGTDTQYF,NA,TRBJ2-3,NA,TRBV7-9
TGCGCCAGCAGCCAAGAGCGGGGGCCCCCACCCTACGAGCAGTACTTC,CASSQERGPPPYEQYF,NA,TRBJ2-7,NA,TRBV4-3
TGTGCCAGCAGTGAAGCGGGACAAGCTCAGGGCTATGGCTACACCTTC,CASSEAGQAQGYGYTF,NA,TRBJ1-2,NA,TRBV6-1
TGTGCCAGCAGCCCCGCCGGTAGCGTCTCCTACGAGCAGTACTTC,CASSPAGSVSYEQYF,NA,TRBJ2-7,NA,TRBV7-8
TGTGCCAGCAGTCTCCAGAGGAACTATGGCTACACCTTC,CASSLQRNYGYTF,NA,TRBJ1-2,NA,TRBV27
TGTGCCAGCTCACCCTCTCCTGGACTCTCTGGAAACACCATATATTTT,CASSPSPGLSGNTIYF,NA,TRBJ1-3,NA,TRBV18
TGTGCCAGCAGCAAAGTTTCGCAGGGTATATTCGGGAACACTGAAGCTTTCTTT,CASSKVSQGIFGNTEAFF,NA,TRBJ1-1,NA,TRBV21-1
TGTGCCAGCTCAGGGCGTTACTACGAGCAGTACTTC,CASSGRYYEQYF,NA,TRBJ2-7,NA,TRBV18
TGTGCCAGCAGCTTAAGACAGGTTCTAGATACGCAGTATTTT,CASSLRQVLDTQYF,NA,TRBJ2-3,NA,TRBV7-2
TGTGCCAGCAGCTCCCAGAACTATGGCTACACCTTC,CASSSQNYGYTF,NA,TRBJ1-2,NA,TRBV5-6
TGTGCCAGCAGTGGATCCAGGGGGTTTGACACCGGGGAGCTGTTTTTT,CASSGSRGFDTGELFF,TRBD1,TRBJ2-2,NA,TRBV25-1
TGTGCCGGGGAGCGGGGCTCAGGGGTGGCTGGGGGAAAACTGTTTTTT,CAGERGSGVAGGKLFF,NA,TRBJ1-4,once,TRBV30
TGTGCCAGCAGTCCCTACTCCCAAGTCACTCAGCCCCAGCATTTT,CASSPYSQVTQPQHF,NA,TRBJ1-5,once,TRBV27
TGTGCCAGCAGCTTAGTACTAGCGATCAATGAGCAGTTCTTC,CASSLVLAINEQFF,TRBD2,TRBJ2-1,NA,TRBV7-2
TGTGCCAGCAGCCCCACAGGGACAGGGAATTCACCCCTCCACTTT,CASSPTGTGNSPLHF,TRBD1,TRBJ1-6,few,TRBV7-9
TGCGCCAGCAGCTCAAACCGACAGGTCCATGGCTACACCTTC,CASSSNRQVHGYTF,NA,TRBJ1-2,NA,TRBV5-1
TGTGCCAGCAGCGGAGGGAAGGGACTCTATGGCTACACCTTC,CASSGGKGLYGYTF,NA,TRBJ1-2,NA,TRBV7-9
TGCGCCAGCAGCTCAGGGGCGGAAGAGACCCAGTACTTC,CASSSGAEETQYF,NA,TRBJ2-5,NA,TRBV5-1
TGTGCCAGCAGTTCCCTCGGCGGATACAATGAGCAGTTCTTC,CASSSLGGYNEQFF,NA,TRBJ2-1,NA,TRBV6-6
TGTGCCAGCTCACCCTACTCGACCTACGAGCAGTACTTC,CASSPYSTYEQYF,NA,TRBJ2-7,NA,TRBV18
TGTGCCAGCAGCGACAGGGGGTCTTGGAACACCGGGGAGCTGTTTTTT,CASSDRGSWNTGELFF,TRBD1,TRBJ2-2,NA,TRBV9
TGTGCCAGTTCCGACAGGGGCTTAACCTACGAGCAGTACTTC,CASSDRGLTYEQYF,TRBD1,TRBJ2-7,NA,TRBV5-8
TGTGCCAGCAGCTTAAGAGAAGGGGGCACAGATACGCAGTATTTT,CASSLREGGTDTQYF,NA,TRBJ2-3,NA,TRBV11-3
TGTGCCATCAGTGAGTCCCACCAGGTTAATGAGCAGTTCTTC,CAISESHQVNEQFF,NA,TRBJ2-1,NA,TRBV10-3
TGCGCCAGCAGCCGGAAACAGGGTCCAGAGACCCAGTACTTC,CASSRKQGPETQYF,NA,TRBJ2-5,NA,TRBV5-1
TGTGCCAGCAGCTTAACAGGGATGGGTCAGCCCCAGCATTTT,CASSLTGMGQPQHF,NA,TRBJ1-5,NA,TRBV7-9
TGTGCCAGCAGGAAAGGGACAGGGGGGATCACTGAAGCTTTCTTT,CASRKGTGGITEAFF,TRBD1,TRBJ1-1,NA,TRBV27
TGCGCCAGCAGCCAAGTGCTAGCGGGGTTATACAATGAGCAGTTCTTC,CASSQVLAGLYNEQFF,TRBD2,TRBJ2-1,NA,TRBV4-3
TGTGCCAGCAGTGCGGCCGGGGGACAGGGGGGGAGCAATCAGCCCCAGCATTTT,CASSAAGGQGGSNQPQHF,TRBD1,TRBJ1-5,NA,TRBV6-1
TGTGCCAGCAGCTTAGTTACAAGTGGCTATGGCTACACCTTC,CASSLVTSGYGYTF,NA,TRBJ1-2,NA,TRBV7-2
TGTGCCAGCAGTGAAGCGGTCAGGGGGCAGGGACTAGCGGGGGGATACAATGAGCAGTTCTTC,CASSEAVRGQGLAGGYNEQFF,TRBD2,TRBJ2-1,NA,TRBV6-1
TGTGCCAGCAGCTTGGCCGGACTAGCGGGAGAGTATGAGCAGTTCTTC,CASSLAGLAGEYEQFF,TRBD2,TRBJ2-1,NA,TRBV5-6
TGCACCAGCAGCCAAGTACTCGGGGGTACGCAGTATTTT,CTSSQVLGGTQYF,NA,TRBJ2-3,NA,TRBV1
TGTGCCAGCAGTTTTTACAATCAGCCCCAGCATTTT,CASSFYNQPQHF,NA,TRBJ1-5,NA,TRBV27
TGTGCCAGCAGGCTCCGGGACAGGGGCATCAGTTTTGGCTACACCTTC,CASRLRDRGISFGYTF,NA,TRBJ1-2,NA,TRBV21-1
TGTGCCAGTGCCCGCCGGGGATACACCGGGGAGCTGTTTTTT,CASARRGYTGELFF,NA,TRBJ2-2,NA,TRBV19